This T cell receptor (beta chain) emerged from a study of T cell changes during pregnancy in multiple sclerosis. Unmatched junction bases numbered 9, after V lost 5 bases and J lost 7 bases. Per the germline V gene, CDR1 is SGHNT and CDR2 is YYREEE (reference sequence). The CDR3 consists of 15 residues. Assay used: immunoSEQ multiplex PCR; TCRdb lists only in-frame clones, some missing. The sample carries under 70,000 clones, approximately 91% recorded once. The source is a female donor with multiple sclerosis, enrolled in a pregnancy study. This rearrangement joins TRBV5-4 to TRBJ2-2; 9 nucleotides align to TRBD2. Sequenced material: peripheral blood, taken in the second trimester of pregnancy. Here the CDR3 reads CASSSAGGPHGELFF. DNA for the CDR3: TGTGCCAGCAGTAGCGCGGGGGGGCCTCACGGGGAGCTGTTTTTT. The full variable domain, in which reference TRBV5-4 and TRBJ2-2 provide the parts outside the CDR3, is ETGVTQSPTHLIKTRGQQVTLRCSSQSGHNTVSWYQQALGQGPQFIFQYYREEENGRGNFPPRFSGLQFPNYSSELNVNALELDDSALYLCASSSAGGPHGELFFGEGSRLTVL.